This TCR beta chain originates from a study of T cell changes during pregnancy in multiple sclerosis. This clone has just one count. Only in-frame clones appear in the TCRdb table, and some are missing; sequencing was by immunoSEQ multiplex PCR. The table has under 50,000 clones, about nine tenths seen once. The CDR3 sequence is 13 residues long. V lost 6 bases and J lost 4, with 13 bases in between. Per germline, CDR1 SEHNR and CDR2 FQNEAQ (reference sequence). This rearrangement joins TRBV7-9 to TRBJ2-7, with D perhaps TRBD1 (6 bases). The sequence was obtained from a female donor with multiple sclerosis, enrolled in a pregnancy study. The sample in question was CD8+ T cells from peripheral blood mononuclear cells, obtained before pregnancy. This CDR3 reads CASSFGTPYEQYF. CDR3 nucleotides: TGTGCCAGCAGTTTCGGGACACCATACGAGCAGTACTTC. Complete variable domain (other parts from reference TRBV7-9 and TRBJ2-7): DTGVSQNPRHKITKRGQNVTFRCDPISEHNRLYWYRQTLGQGPEFLTYFQNEAQLEKSRLLSDRFSAERPKGSFSTLEIQRTEQGDSAMYLCASSFGTPYEQYFGPGTRLTVT.